One T cell receptor (beta chain) is described in this entry. The antigen remains undetermined. The CDR3 covers 13 residues. Per the germline V gene, CDR1 is SEHNR and CDR2 is FQNEAQ (reference sequence). V shed 1 base and J shed 4 bases, with 8 bases lying between them. This sample is drawn from a study of T cell repertoires in cytomegalovirus infection. Background on the study: Public signatures in TCR beta pointed to CMV infection and matching HLA type.

Study-level results: Clonotypes of TCR beta that were HLA-C-restricted and CMV-specific dominated the ex vivo response.

TCRdb re-analysed the reads in MiXCR, keeping a single row per CDR3 protein. The top ten clones hold around 27% of a sample with roughly 200,000 distinct CDR3 sequences, about a sixth of them seen once. This TCR derives from a human donor in good health (CMV status not recorded). Some clones in this sample may be carry-over from other donors' samples. The V and J genes are TRBV7-9 and TRBJ2-7; D is possibly TRBD1 (6 bases). Sequences were obtained from CD8+ T cells from PBMCs. CDR3 nucleotides: TGTGCCAGCAGCTTAGAGGGGGTATACGAGCAGTACTTC. Its translation is CASSLEGVYEQYF.